What follows are 23 T cell receptor beta chains derived from one specimen sequenced in a study of T-cell reconstitution after alpha-beta-depleted transplantation in children. Unique molecular identifiers were used in preparing the TCRbeta library. Via MiXCR, TCRdb re-called the PCR reads, giving one row per CDR3 protein. Here the sample spans some 550,000 distinct CDR3 sequences, roughly 18% being singletons. The sample consisted of PBMCs from the stem cell graft donor, taken from the stem cell graft. These receptors were collected from a human donor who donated a stem cell graft to a child with acute lymphoblastic leukemia.

This rearrangement joins TRBV5-1 to TRBJ2-7, with 13 nucleotides matching TRBD2. V lost 3 bases, J lost 3 bases, and 3 bases stayed unmatched. This CDR3 contains 15 residues. Germline CDR1 SGHRS, CDR2 YFSETQ. CDR3 nucleotides: TGCGCCAGCAGCTCGACTAGCGGGAGGTACTACGAGCAGTACTTC. The encoded protein is CASSSTSGRYYEQYF.

The V gene is TRBV19, the J gene TRBJ1-5; D not resolved. Trimming stripped 4 bases from V and 4 bases from J, with 14 bases between. Germline assignment: CDR1 LNHDA and CDR2 SQIVND (reference sequence). The CDR3 totals 15 residues. The CDR3 nucleotides are TGTGCCAGTAGTACCCCTGGCGGGAGTAATCAGCCCCAGCATTTT. Its translation is CASSTPGGSNQPQHF.

The chain links TRBV20-1 to TRBJ2-5, with TRBD2 identical over 12 bases. Germline loops: CDR1 DFQATT, CDR2 SNEGSKA (reference sequence). The CDR3 covers 19 residues. Trimming took 4 bases from V and 5 from J; bases not matched to a gene: 20. CDR3 nucleotides: TGCAGTGCTAAGGCCAATGAACTAGCGGGAGGACCCATTGGGGAGACCCAGTACTTC. Amino acids: CSAKANELAGGPIGETQYF.

This clonotype has more than one count but fewer than ten. The J gene is TRBJ1-3, the V gene TRBV18, with D perhaps TRBD1 (5 bases). V gave up 4 bases and J gave up 0 bases, with 16 bases separating them. CDR3 length: 17 amino acids. Germline V gene sequence: CDR1 KGHSH, CDR2 LQKENI. CDR3 region: CASSQLPTANSGNTIYF. As DNA, the CDR3 is TGTGCCAGCTCACAACTCCCGACAGCGAACTCTGGAAACACCATATATTTT.

The chain carries TRBV7-9 and TRBJ2-6; D tentatively reads TRBD1 or TRBD2 (5 bases each). Germline values: CDR1 SEHNR, CDR2 FQNEAQ (reference sequence). The V end lost 6 bases, the J end lost 0 bases, and 12 bases lay between the germline ends. CDR3 size: 16 residues. CDR3 residues: CASRGTVSSGANVLTF. The CDR3 bases are TGTGCCAGCAGAGGGACGGTTAGCTCTGGGGCCAACGTCCTGACTTTC.

The V call is TRBV29-1, the J call TRBJ2-5, with D perhaps TRBD1 (5 bases). V lost 0 bases, J lost 5 bases, and 10 bases lay in between. Germline V gene lookup returns CDR1 SQVTM and CDR2 ANQGSEA. This CDR3 is 13 amino acids long. In nucleotides, the CDR3 is TGCAGCGTTGAAGAAAGGGCAGGGGAGACCCAGTACTTC. The encoded protein is CSVEERAGETQYF.

This clonotype was counted once. The chain recombines TRBV18 with TRBJ1-3; D is ambiguous. The CDR3 covers 17 residues. Germline CDR1 KGHSH, CDR2 LQKENI. Trimming pared 3 bases from V and 0 bases from J, leaving 15 bases between. The DNA for the CDR3 is TGTGCCAGCTCACCCTACCCGGGTGCCGACTCTGGAAACACCATATATTTT. Translation: CASSPYPGADSGNTIYF.

The chain has TRBV7-2 and TRBJ2-7; tentatively, D is TRBD2 (6 bases). The CDR3 sequence is 14 residues long. Germline V gene lookup returns CDR1 SGHTA and CDR2 FQGNSA. The ends were cut back, 1 base at V and 4 bases at J, with 11 bases in the middle. The CDR3 is CASSLDSSVYEQYF. The CDR3 DNA sequence: TGTGCCAGCAGCTTAGACTCTAGCGTGTACGAGCAGTACTTC.

The V gene is TRBV10-3, the J gene TRBJ1-5, with D unresolved. Deletions cut 4 bases from V and 0 bases from J, with 13 bases between. Germline CDR1 is ENHRY and CDR2 is SYGVKD. The CDR3 is 16 residues long. CDR3 region: CAISASGAGSNQPQHF. CDR3 nucleotide sequence: TGTGCCATCAGTGCTTCAGGAGCGGGTAGCAATCAGCCCCAGCATTTT.

This clonotype was picked up a small number of times. This chain uses TRBV7-2 with TRBJ2-7, with a possible D match to TRBD2 (6 bases). Trimming took off 5 bases at V and 7 bases at J, with 18 bases between the two ends. The CDR3 sequence is 14 residues long. Germline CDR1 SGHTA, CDR2 FQGNSA. The CDR3 is CASSPFGGVGEQYF. CDR3 nucleotides: TGTGCCAGCAGCCCGTTCGGGGGAGTAGGGGAGCAGTACTTC. Together with reference TRBV7-2 and TRBJ2-7, the CDR3 gives the full variable domain: GAGVSQSPSNKVTEKGKDVELRCDPISGHTALYWYRQSLGQGLEFLIYFQGNSAPDKSGLPSDRFSAERTGGSVSTLTIQRTQQEDSAVYLCASSPFGGVGEQYFGPGTRLTVT.

The V call is TRBV2, the J call TRBJ2-2; no definite D call. V lost 6 bases and J 5 bases, leaving 4 bases between the germline ends. The CDR3 covers 11 residues. Looked up from germline, CDR1 is SNHLY and CDR2 is FYNNEI. The chain's CDR3 is CASRETGELFF. CDR3 coding DNA: TGTGCCAGCAGGGAAACCGGGGAGCTGTTTTTT.

A few counts support this clonotype. V gene TRBV25-1 combines with J gene TRBJ2-1, with 8 bases that match TRBD2. V lost 2 bases to trimming and J lost 2 bases; unmatched junction nucleotides: 8. The germline gives CDR1 MGHDK, CDR2 SYGVNS. CDR3 length equals 17 residues. CDR3 DNA sequence: TGTGCCAGCAGTGAAGGCCCCGGGACTAGGCCCTACAATGAGCAGTTCTTC. It translates to CASSEGPGTRPYNEQFF.

V and J are TRBV9 and TRBJ2-4; 10 nucleotides align to TRBD2. Germline CDR1 reads SGDLS; CDR2 reads YYNGEE. The CDR3 runs 14 residues. With V trimmed by 4 bases and J by 9 bases, 7 bases remained unmatched. CDR3 sequence reads: CASSPPSGGGIQYF. DNA for the CDR3: TGTGCCAGCAGCCCGCCCAGCGGGGGGGGCATTCAGTACTTC.

This clonotype was observed a few times. This chain links TRBV28 with TRBJ2-2, with 7 nucleotides matching TRBD2. The CDR3 has 16 residues. Germline V gives CDR1 MDHEN, CDR2 SYDVKM. J was trimmed by 4 bases and V by 6 bases; bases with no gene match: 11. The CDR3 coding sequence is TGTGCCAGCAGAACAGAGCGGGAAGAGGTCACCGGGGAGCTGTTTTTT. Its translation: CASRTEREEVTGELFF.

This clonotype was counted only a few times. The chain employs TRBV6-6 and TRBJ2-7; D remains unclear. The germline gives CDR1 MNHNY, CDR2 SVGAGI (reference sequence). V lost 4 bases and J lost 2, with 9 bases in between. The CDR3 has 13 amino acids. The CDR3 DNA reads as TGTGCCAGCAGTTCTCCCTCAACCTACGAGCAGTACTTC. It translates to CASSSPSTYEQYF.

The V and J genes are TRBV5-1 and TRBJ1-2, with 7 bases lining up with TRBD1. The CDR3 covers 16 residues. V lost 1 base, J lost 8 bases, and 14 bases stayed unmatched. CDR1 and CDR2 (germline): SGHRS, YFSETQ. The CDR3 spells CASSLPPRTGQEGYTF. In nucleotides, the CDR3 is TGCGCCAGCAGCTTGCCGCCTAGGACAGGCCAAGAGGGCTACACCTTC.

The chain uses TRBV5-1 and TRBJ1-1, with TRBD1 matching over 9 bases. In germline, CDR1 is SGHRS, CDR2 YFSETQ. CDR3 length: 16 amino acids. With 4 bases clipped from V and 6 bases from J, the junction kept 13 bases outside the gene matches. CDR3 amino acids: CASSNRDRVPKAEAFF. Written as DNA, the CDR3 is TGCGCCAGCAGCAACCGGGACAGGGTTCCCAAGGCTGAAGCTTTCTTT.

The chain is built from TRBV29-1 and TRBJ2-5; D possibly corresponds to TRBD2 (5 bases). This CDR3 spans 12 amino acids. Trimming left V 7 bases short and J 3 bases short, with 12 bases between. CDR1 SQVTM and CDR2 ANQGSEA come from the germline V gene. DNA for the CDR3: TGCAGCGCCCGAGCGGAAGAAGAGACCCAGTACTTC. It specifies CSARAEEETQYF.

The chain joins TRBV6-1 to TRBJ1-6; D uncertain. This CDR3 has 15 residues. V was trimmed by 6 bases and J by 2 bases, leaving 11 bases between them. Per germline, CDR1 MNHNS and CDR2 SASEGT. This CDR3 reads CASRHGPAYNSPLHF. CDR3 DNA sequence: TGTGCCAGCAGACACGGACCGGCCTATAATTCACCCCTCCACTTT.

The genes are TRBV5-1 and TRBJ2-6; possibly TRBD2 for D (5 bases). Germline assignment: CDR1 SGHRS and CDR2 YFSETQ. Between the trimmed V and J ends, which lost 1 base and 4 bases, there was a span of 9 bases. The CDR3 length is 15 residues. This chain's CDR3 is CASSLSGWGANVLTF. The CDR3 coding sequence is TGCGCCAGCAGCTTGTCGGGGTGGGGGGCCAACGTCCTGACTTTC.

This clonotype was recorded a few times. V usage is TRBV4-2 and J usage is TRBJ2-7, with 8 bases aligning to TRBD2. CDR3 length equals 16 residues. V lost 0 bases and J lost 3; bases outside the gene matches: 7. Germline V CDR1 and CDR2: LGHNA, YNFKEQ. The CDR3 region has the DNA TGTGCCAGCAGCCAAGATACGGGAGGGACCTACTACGAGCAGTACTTC. Residues: CASSQDTGGTYYEQYF.

The sample holds a few counts of this clonotype. This chain connects TRBV7-2 to TRBJ2-1; maybe TRBD2 (5 bases). This CDR3 is 16 amino acids long. Trimming shortened V by 1 base and J by 1 base, and 11 bases separated the two germline ends. Per the germline V gene, CDR1 is SGHTA and CDR2 is FQGNSA. The CDR3 sequence: CASSLETGRSYNEQFF. In DNA form, the CDR3 reads TGTGCCAGCAGCTTAGAGACGGGAAGGTCCTACAATGAGCAGTTCTTC.

This clonotype has just a few counts. This sequence joins TRBV27 and TRBJ1-6; D uncertain. With 1 base removed from V and 9 bases from J, the gap between germline ends came to 13 bases. This CDR3 has 15 amino acids. Looked up from germline, CDR1 is MNHEY and CDR2 is SMNVEV (reference sequence). The DNA of the CDR3 is TGTGCCAGCAGTTTATATCACATGGAAGGTTCACCCCTCCACTTT. Translated, it gives CASSLYHMEGSPLHF.